The 25 T cell receptor beta chains presented below share a single source sample, sequenced in a study of technical replicates of blood from several donors. TCRdb's table, derived via immunoSEQ multiplex PCR, lists solely in-frame clones and lacks some. This repertoire shows 65,000 to 95,000 clones, about 93% found once; its top ten account for around 0.4%. Sequencing used T cells isolated from PBMCs. Source of these receptors: a human donor in good health.

The rearrangement joins TRBV6-6 to TRBJ2-7; D may be TRBD2 (6 bases). The CDR3 is made up of 15 amino acids. Germline V lookup: CDR1 MNHNY, CDR2 SVGAGI (reference sequence). V was pared by 8 bases and J by 5 bases, with 22 bases between. CDR3 DNA: TGTGCCAGCGCACTACCATCCGGGAGTATCAACGAGCAGTACTTC. It is translated as CASALPSGSINEQYF.

This chain joins TRBV4-1 and TRBJ1-2; D call uncertain. The CDR3 length is 12 residues. The V gene's germline CDR1 is MGHRA and CDR2 YSYEKL. The ends were cut back, 0 bases at V and 6 bases at J, with 5 bases in the middle. The CDR3 sequence: CASSQDYNGYTF. The CDR3 coding sequence is TGCGCCAGCAGCCAAGATTACAATGGCTACACCTTC.

This clone was seen only once. This chain links TRBV2 with TRBJ1-2; D may be TRBD1 (5 bases). CDR1 and CDR2 (germline): SNHLY, FYNNEI. V dropped 6 bases and J dropped 4 bases, with 18 bases sitting between them. This CDR3 spans 15 amino acids. The CDR3 reads CASSKDGGGSYGYTF. CDR3 DNA: TGTGCCAGCAGCAAAGACGGGGGAGGAAGCTATGGCTACACCTTC.

The chain is built from TRBV29-1 and TRBJ2-7; 12 bases agree with TRBD2. V lost 7 bases and J lost 7; bases outside the gene matches: 5. Germline CDR1 is SQVTM and CDR2 is ANQGSEA. The CDR3 runs to 12 residues. CDR3 nucleotides: TGCAGCGCGACTAGCGGGAGATTGGAGCAGTACTTC. It translates to CSATSGRLEQYF.

For this clone: The junction shows a germline mismatch at one end, possibly a read error. J is TRBJ2-7 and V is TRBV7-9; 7 nucleotides agree with TRBD2. Germline assignment: CDR1 SEHNR and CDR2 FQNEAQ (reference sequence). The CDR3 totals 11 residues. CDR3 DNA: TGTGCCAGCAGCGTACTAGCGACTATTACCTTC. Translated, it gives CASSVLATITF.

The chain combines TRBV28 with TRBJ2-6; 7 bases align to TRBD1. This CDR3 contains 18 residues. The V segment lost 5 bases and the J segment 0 bases; nucleotides outside the gene matches: 10. Looked up from germline, CDR1 is MDHEN and CDR2 is SYDVKM. This CDR3 reads CASSIIGGQISGANVLTF. CDR3 DNA: TGTGCCAGCAGTATTATTGGGGGACAGATCTCTGGGGCCAACGTCCTGACTTTC.

This sequence joins TRBV15 and TRBJ1-5; D is perhaps TRBD1 (6 bases). Trimming shortened V by 2 bases and J by 4 bases, and 12 bases separated the two germline ends. Germline loops: CDR1 LNHNV, CDR2 YYDKDF (reference sequence). The CDR3 has 15 amino acids. This CDR3 reads CATSRKRQDNQPQHF. Written as DNA, the CDR3 is TGTGCCACCAGCAGAAAACGACAGGATAATCAGCCCCAGCATTTT.

J is TRBJ1-1 and V is TRBV7-2; 10 bases match TRBD1. Germline lookup yields CDR1 SGHTA and CDR2 FQGNSA. Trimming removed 3 bases from V and 6 bases from J; junction bases left unmatched: 7. The CDR3 sequence is 15 residues long. The CDR3 nucleotides read TGTGCCAGCAGCTTCCTGGACAGGGGGAGAGCTGAAGCTTTCTTT. Protein sequence: CASSFLDRGRAEAFF.

This rearrangement joins TRBV4-2 to TRBJ1-2; D is unclear. This CDR3 has 15 amino acids. The V gene lost 0 bases and the J gene lost 8 bases, with 16 bases spanning the gap. Germline assignment: CDR1 LGHNA and CDR2 YNFKEQ. CDR3 amino acids: CASSQDIPGGIGYTF. CDR3 in DNA: TGTGCCAGCAGCCAAGACATCCCCGGAGGGATAGGCTACACCTTC.

The chain uses TRBV30 and TRBJ1-1; D is unclear. V was shortened by 4 bases and J by 1 base, with 10 bases between the two germline ends. CDR1 and CDR2 (germline): GTSNPN, SVGIG (reference sequence). The CDR3 spans 13 residues. As DNA, the CDR3 is TGTGCCTGGATTCCCGAGGGGAACACTGAAGCTTTCTTT. Translating gives CAWIPEGNTEAFF.

This clone was counted once. This chain uses TRBV2 with TRBJ2-1; possibly TRBD2 for D (6 bases). CDR3 length: 15 residues. V dropped 4 bases and J dropped 4 bases, with 14 bases sitting between them. Germline lookup yields CDR1 SNHLY and CDR2 FYNNEI. Here the CDR3 DNA reads TGTGCCAGCAGTGCCTCGGGAGCGCTATACAATGAGCAGTTCTTC. Translating it yields CASSASGALYNEQFF.

This chain joins TRBV19 and TRBJ1-5; possible D gene TRBD1, 6 bases. The ends were cut back, 7 bases at V and 6 bases at J, with 13 bases in the middle. CDR1 is LNHDA and CDR2 is SQIVND in the germline V gene (reference sequence). The CDR3 is 13 amino acids. CDR3 bases: TGTGCCAGTAACAGGGTCGGTTCTCAGCCCCAGCATTTT. Protein sequence: CASNRVGSQPQHF.

The chain is built from TRBV6-5 and TRBJ2-7; D possibly corresponds to TRBD2 (6 bases). This CDR3 has 14 residues. V was cut by 6 bases and J by 0 bases, with 12 bases left in between. Germline V lookup: CDR1 MNHEY, CDR2 SVGAGI. CDR3 in DNA: TGTGCCAGCAGCCCAGCGGGCCGCTCCTACGAGCAGTACTTC. Translated: CASSPAGRSYEQYF.

This chain joins TRBV28 and TRBJ1-5, with D tentatively TRBD1 (5 bases). Germline V gene lookup returns CDR1 MDHEN and CDR2 SYDVKM. This CDR3 has 15 amino acids. V lost 3 bases, J lost 5 bases, and 14 bases lay in between. CDR3 residues: CASSLRETGDQPQHF. Here the CDR3 DNA reads TGTGCCAGCAGTTTGCGAGAAACAGGAGATCAGCCCCAGCATTTT.

J is TRBJ2-3 and V is TRBV5-6; 7 nucleotides align to TRBD1. Germline V gene data show CDR1 as SGHDT and CDR2 as YYEEEE. The J segment lost 5 bases and the V segment lost 3 bases, leaving 3 bases of the junction unmatched. This CDR3 contains 13 residues. CDR3 coding DNA: TGTGCCAGCAGCTGGGACAGACAAGATACGCAGTATTTT. Amino acid sequence: CASSWDRQDTQYF.

The V and J genes are TRBV7-9 and TRBJ2-3; TRBD2 is a possible D gene (6 bases). CDR3 length equals 14 residues. Germline CDR1 reads SEHNR; CDR2 reads FQNEAQ (reference sequence). Trimming pared 6 bases from V and 2 bases from J, leaving 12 bases between. CDR3 in amino acids: CASSRDSSTDTQYF. DNA for the CDR3: TGTGCCAGCAGTCGGGACTCTTCCACAGATACGCAGTATTTT.

The gene calls are TRBV29-1 and TRBJ1-2, with D perhaps matching TRBD1 (6 bases). CDR1 is SQVTM, CDR2 ANQGSEA, per germline. V gave up 6 bases and J gave up 5 bases, with 19 bases separating them. CDR3 length equals 14 residues. CDR3 coding DNA: TGCAGCGTGACTTCACAGGGAGTCGCATATGGCTACACCTTC. Translation gives CSVTSQGVAYGYTF. Drawing the rest from reference TRBV29-1 and TRBJ1-2, the complete variable domain is SAVISQKPSRDICQRGTSLTIQCQVDSQVTMMFWYRQQPGQSLTLIATANQGSEATYESGFVIDKFPISRPNLTFSTLTVSNMSPEDSSIYLCSVTSQGVAYGYTFGSGTRLTVV.

The rearrangement uses TRBV5-4 and TRBJ2-7, with 8 nucleotides matching TRBD2. V trimming: 0 bases; J trimming: 5 bases; junction bases outside the gene matches: 7. The CDR3 is made up of 15 amino acids. Germline V gene data show CDR1 as SGHNT and CDR2 as YYREEE (reference sequence). The CDR3 coding sequence is TGTGCCAGCAGCTTGGTAGGGACTAGAGGCGACGAGCAGTACTTC. Its protein product is CASSLVGTRGDEQYF.

The CDR3 region has the DNA TGCGCCAGCAGCTTGACAGGTTACAATGAGCAGTTCTTC. It encodes CASSLTGYNEQFF. V usage is TRBV5-1 and J usage is TRBJ2-1, with a tentative D call TRBD1 (5 bases). CDR1 SGHRS and CDR2 YFSETQ come from the germline V gene. The CDR3 loop spans 13 amino acids. V was shortened by 1 base and J by 4 bases, with 6 bases between the two germline ends.

The V gene is TRBV19, the J gene TRBJ2-2, with 11 bases identical to TRBD1. The CDR3 is 14 residues long. The germline gives CDR1 LNHDA, CDR2 SQIVND (reference sequence). With V trimmed by 7 bases and J by 4 bases, 2 bases remained unmatched. CDR3 protein: CASKGQGATGELFF. The CDR3 nucleotides are TGTGCCAGTAAAGGACAGGGGGCCACCGGGGAGCTGTTTTTT.

The gene calls are TRBV7-9 and TRBJ2-3, with TRBD1 matching 8 bases. This CDR3 comprises 15 residues. Germline V gives CDR1 SEHNR, CDR2 FQNEAQ (reference sequence). Trimming at V came to 5 bases and at J to 6 bases, leaving 10 bases not matched to a gene. The CDR3 spells CASSPGTGTYDTQYF. CDR3 nucleotides: TGTGCCAGCAGCCCGGGGACAGGTACTTATGATACGCAGTATTTT.

CDR3 protein: CASSLVAGGNIQYF. In nucleotides, the CDR3 is TGTGCCAGCAGCTTGGTCGCGGGCGGCAACATTCAGTACTTC. The chain employs TRBV5-6 and TRBJ2-4, with D maybe TRBD2 (5 bases). CDR1 is SGHDT, CDR2 YYEEEE, per germline. Trimming took off 0 bases at V and 7 bases at J, with 11 bases between the two ends. CDR3 length: 14 residues.

V usage is TRBV9 and J usage is TRBJ2-3, with 8 bases identical to TRBD2. Trimming at V came to 0 bases and at J to 6 bases, leaving 6 bases not matched to a gene. The CDR3 totals 15 residues. CDR1 is SGDLS, CDR2 YYNGEE, per germline. The CDR3 protein is CASSVGTSYLDTQYF. The CDR3 DNA is TGTGCCAGCAGCGTAGGGACTAGCTATTTGGATACGCAGTATTTT.

This clone was observed a few times. J is TRBJ2-7 and V is TRBV7-3; D is perhaps TRBD2 (7 bases). CDR3 length: 15 amino acids. CDR1 is SGHTA, CDR2 FQGTGA, per germline. With 5 bases removed from V and 6 bases from J, the gap between germline ends came to 20 bases. The chain's CDR3 is CASSHPGEGEGEQYF. The CDR3 region has the DNA TGTGCCAGCAGCCACCCAGGGGAAGGGGAGGGCGAGCAGTACTTC.

The chain has TRBV6-1 and TRBJ2-1; TRBD1 matches at 9 bases. CDR3 length: 13 amino acids. Trimming cost V 6 bases and J 5 bases; bases outside gene matches: 2. Germline V gene data show CDR1 as MNHNS and CDR2 as SASEGT. The CDR3 loop is CASSDRGDNEQFF. In DNA, the CDR3 is TGTGCCAGCAGCGACAGGGGGGACAATGAGCAGTTCTTC.